The sequence of this T cell receptor (beta chain) was determined in a study of T-cell reconstitution after alpha-beta-depleted transplantation in children. Findings and limits, study-wide: The main origin of T-cell counts and diversity one year after transplant was newly produced T cells. Expanded graft clones, several hundred of them, were reportedly the source of alpha-beta T cells about two months after transplant. Surviving thymic progenitors and recipient T cells were the source of high TCRbeta diversity at day 60 in some patients.

Germline CDR1 is MNHEY and CDR2 is SVGAGI. This CDR3 is built from 15 residues. J was trimmed by 6 bases and V by 0 bases; bases with no gene match: 4. This clonotype was seen more than once but under ten times. Its antigen is undetermined. Preparation of the TCRbeta library was carried out with unique molecular identifiers. One entry per CDR3 protein results from TCRdb running MiXCR on the PCR reads. The sample holds 400,000 to 550,000 distinct CDR3 sequences, more than 9% seen once. This receptor was taken from a child aged 2-15 years with inherited bone marrow failure, due to receive a stem cell transplant. This specimen was PBMCs, taken before TCRalphabeta/CD19-depleted stem cell transplant. The V gene is TRBV6-5, the J gene TRBJ2-3; TRBD1 matches 9 bases. CDR3 sequence reads: CASSYSGTGRDTQYF. The CDR3 DNA reads TGTGCCAGCAGTTACTCGGGGACAGGGCGGGATACGCAGTATTTT.